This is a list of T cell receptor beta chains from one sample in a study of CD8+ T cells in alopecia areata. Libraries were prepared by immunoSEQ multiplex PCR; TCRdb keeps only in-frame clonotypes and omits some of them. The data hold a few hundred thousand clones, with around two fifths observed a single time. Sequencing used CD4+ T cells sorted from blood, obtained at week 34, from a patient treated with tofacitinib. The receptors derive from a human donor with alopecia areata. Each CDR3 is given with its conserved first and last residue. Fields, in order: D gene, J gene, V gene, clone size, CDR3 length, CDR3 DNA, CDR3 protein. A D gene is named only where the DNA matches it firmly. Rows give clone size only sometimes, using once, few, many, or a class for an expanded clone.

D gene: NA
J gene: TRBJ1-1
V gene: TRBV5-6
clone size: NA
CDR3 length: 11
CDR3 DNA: TGTGCCAGCAGCCAGTACACTGAAGCTTTCTTT
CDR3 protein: CASSQYTEAFF

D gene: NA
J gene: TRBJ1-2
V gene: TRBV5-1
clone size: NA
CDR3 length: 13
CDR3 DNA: TGCGCCAGCAGCTCGGAAACTAACTATGGCTACACCTTC
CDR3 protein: CASSSETNYGYTF

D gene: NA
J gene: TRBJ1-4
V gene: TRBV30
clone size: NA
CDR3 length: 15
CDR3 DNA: TGTGCCTGGAGCCGGCCGGGGGGAGCAGATGAAAAACTGTTTTTT
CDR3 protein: CAWSRPGGADEKLFF

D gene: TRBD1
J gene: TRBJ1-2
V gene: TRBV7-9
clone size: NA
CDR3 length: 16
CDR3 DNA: TGTGCCAGCAGCTCGATGACAGGGAGACATAACTATGGCTACACCTTC
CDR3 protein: CASSSMTGRHNYGYTF

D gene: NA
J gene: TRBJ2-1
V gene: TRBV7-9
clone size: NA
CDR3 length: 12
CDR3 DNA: TGTGCCAGCAGCCCCCCCGGGACGGCGCAGTTCTTC
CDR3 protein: CASSPPGTAQFF

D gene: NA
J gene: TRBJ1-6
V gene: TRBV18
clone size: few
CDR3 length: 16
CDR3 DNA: TGTGCCAGCTCAGGGCCGTCTACAGGGTCGCGATCACCCCTCCACTTT
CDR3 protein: CASSGPSTGSRSPLHF

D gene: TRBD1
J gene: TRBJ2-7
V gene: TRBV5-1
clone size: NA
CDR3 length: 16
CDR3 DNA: TGCGCCAGCAGCTTGGAAACATACAGGGGCTCCTACGAGCAGTACTTC
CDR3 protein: CASSLETYRGSYEQYF

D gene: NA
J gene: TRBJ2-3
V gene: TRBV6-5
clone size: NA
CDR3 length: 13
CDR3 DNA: TGTGCCAGCCAGGGAATAGTAAGGGATACGCAGTATTTT
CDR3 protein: CASQGIVRDTQYF

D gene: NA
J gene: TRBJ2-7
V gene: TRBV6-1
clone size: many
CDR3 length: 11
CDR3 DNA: TGTGCCAGCAGTGTTAACTACGAGCAGTACTTC
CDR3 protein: CASSVNYEQYF

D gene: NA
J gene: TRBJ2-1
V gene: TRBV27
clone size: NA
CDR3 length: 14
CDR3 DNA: TGTGCCAGCAGTTTCGGGATTAATTACAATGAGCAGTTCTTC
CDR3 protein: CASSFGINYNEQFF

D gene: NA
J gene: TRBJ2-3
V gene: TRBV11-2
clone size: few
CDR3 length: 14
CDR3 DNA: TGTGCCAGCAGCTTACAGGGGAACCCAGATACGCAGTATTTT
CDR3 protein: CASSLQGNPDTQYF

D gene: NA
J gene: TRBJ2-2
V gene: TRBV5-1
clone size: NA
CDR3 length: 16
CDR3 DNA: TGCGCCAGCAGCTTGGGACAGAGCACGAACACCGGGGAGCTGTTTTTT
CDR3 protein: CASSLGQSTNTGELFF

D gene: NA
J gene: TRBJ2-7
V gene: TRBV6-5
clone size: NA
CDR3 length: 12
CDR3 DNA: TGTGCCAGCAGTTCATTACAGGGACGTCAGTACTTC
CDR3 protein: CASSSLQGRQYF

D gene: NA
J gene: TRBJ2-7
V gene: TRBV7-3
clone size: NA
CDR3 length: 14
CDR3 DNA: TGTGCCAGCAGCTTCCTAGGACAGCCCTACGAGCAGTACTTC
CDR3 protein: CASSFLGQPYEQYF

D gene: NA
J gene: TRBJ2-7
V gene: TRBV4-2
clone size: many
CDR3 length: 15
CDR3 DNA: TGTGCCAGCAGCCAACTAAGTACCGGGAGCTACGAGCAGTACTTC
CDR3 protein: CASSQLSTGSYEQYF

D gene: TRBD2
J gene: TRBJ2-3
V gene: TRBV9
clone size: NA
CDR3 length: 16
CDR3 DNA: TGTGCCAGCAGCGTCCGGGCTAGCGGGGCGGGAGATACGCAGTATTTT
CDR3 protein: CASSVRASGAGDTQYF

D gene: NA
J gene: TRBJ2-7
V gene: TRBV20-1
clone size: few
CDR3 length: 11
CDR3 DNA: TGCAGTGCCGGGGCAGCCTACGAGCAGTACTTC
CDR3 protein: CSAGAAYEQYF

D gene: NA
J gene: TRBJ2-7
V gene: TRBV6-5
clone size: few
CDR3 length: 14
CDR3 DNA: TGTGCCAGCAGTTACTCCGGCGCTTCCTACGAGCAGTACTTC
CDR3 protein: CASSYSGASYEQYF

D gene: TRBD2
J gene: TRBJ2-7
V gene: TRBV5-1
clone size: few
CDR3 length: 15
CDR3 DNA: TGCGCCAGCAGCTTGGGCAGCGGGAACTCCTACGAGCAGTACTTC
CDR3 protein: CASSLGSGNSYEQYF

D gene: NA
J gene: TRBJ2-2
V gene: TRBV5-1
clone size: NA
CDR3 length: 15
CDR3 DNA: TGCGCCAGCAGCTTTGGGACAACGAACACCGGGGAGCTGTTTTTT
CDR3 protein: CASSFGTTNTGELFF

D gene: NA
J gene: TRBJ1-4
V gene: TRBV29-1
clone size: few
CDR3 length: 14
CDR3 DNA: TGCAGCGTAACCGACGGGACAACTAATGAAAAACTGTTTTTT
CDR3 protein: CSVTDGTTNEKLFF

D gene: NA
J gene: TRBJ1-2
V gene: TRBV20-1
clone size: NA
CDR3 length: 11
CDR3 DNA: TGCAGTGTGGGACGGAACTATGGCTACACCTTC
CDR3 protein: CSVGRNYGYTF

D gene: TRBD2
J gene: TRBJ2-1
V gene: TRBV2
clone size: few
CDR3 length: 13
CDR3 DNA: TGTGCCGGGGGACTAGCGGGAGTGGGCGAGCAGTTCTTC
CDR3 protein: CAGGLAGVGEQFF

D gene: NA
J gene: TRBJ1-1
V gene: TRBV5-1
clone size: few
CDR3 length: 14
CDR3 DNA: TGCGCCAGCAACACCGGGCCGGTGGAACAGGGAGCTTTCTTT
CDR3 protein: CASNTGPVEQGAFF

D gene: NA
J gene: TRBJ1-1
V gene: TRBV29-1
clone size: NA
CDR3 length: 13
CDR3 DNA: TGCAGCGTAGCGGGACACCTTCACACTGAAGCTTTCTTT
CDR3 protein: CSVAGHLHTEAFF

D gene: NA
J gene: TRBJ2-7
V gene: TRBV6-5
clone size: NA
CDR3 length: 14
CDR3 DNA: TGTGCCAGCAGCAGCCGGGGGGCGGGGTACGAGCAGTACTTC
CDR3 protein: CASSSRGAGYEQYF

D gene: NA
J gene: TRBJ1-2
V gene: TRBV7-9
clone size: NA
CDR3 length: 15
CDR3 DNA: TGTGCCAGCAGCTGGAACCCGAAGGTGGACTATGGCTACACCTTC
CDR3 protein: CASSWNPKVDYGYTF

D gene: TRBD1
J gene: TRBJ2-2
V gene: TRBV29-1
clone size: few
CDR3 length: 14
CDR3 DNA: TGCAGCGTTGCGACAGGGATCCTCACCGGGGAGCTGTTTTTT
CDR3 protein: CSVATGILTGELFF

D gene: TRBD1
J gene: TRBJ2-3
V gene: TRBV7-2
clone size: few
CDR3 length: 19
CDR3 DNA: TGTGCCAGCAGCTTATGGTCGATCCCGGGACAGGGCAGCACAGATACGCAGTATTTT
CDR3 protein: CASSLWSIPGQGSTDTQYF

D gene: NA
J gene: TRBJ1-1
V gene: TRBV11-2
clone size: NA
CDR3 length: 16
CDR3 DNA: TGTGCCAGCAGCAACTTCGGTCGAGGATTCGGGACTGAAGCTTTCTTT
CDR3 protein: CASSNFGRGFGTEAFF

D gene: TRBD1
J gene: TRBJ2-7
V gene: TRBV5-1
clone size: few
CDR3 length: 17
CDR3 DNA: TGCGCCAGCAGCTTGCTCGCGGGACAGGGGGCGCGGTACGAGCAGTACTTC
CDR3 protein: CASSLLAGQGARYEQYF

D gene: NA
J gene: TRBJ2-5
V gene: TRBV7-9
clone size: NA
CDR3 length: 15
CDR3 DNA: TGTGCCAGCAGCCTCGGACTAGTAAGGGGGGAGACCCAGTACTTC
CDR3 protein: CASSLGLVRGETQYF

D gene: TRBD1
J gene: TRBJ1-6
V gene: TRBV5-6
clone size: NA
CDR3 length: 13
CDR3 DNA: TGTGCCAGCAGCCTGGGACAGAATTCACCCCTCCACTTT
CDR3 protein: CASSLGQNSPLHF

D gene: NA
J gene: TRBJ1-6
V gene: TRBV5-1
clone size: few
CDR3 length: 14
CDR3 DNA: TGCGCCAGCAGCTCGTCTGATCCCATTTCACCCCTCCACTTT
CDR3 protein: CASSSSDPISPLHF

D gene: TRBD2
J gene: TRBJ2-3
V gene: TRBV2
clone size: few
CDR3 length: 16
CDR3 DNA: TGTGCCAGCAGAGACCTAGCGGCCTCATTCCCAGATACGCAGTATTTT
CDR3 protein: CASRDLAASFPDTQYF

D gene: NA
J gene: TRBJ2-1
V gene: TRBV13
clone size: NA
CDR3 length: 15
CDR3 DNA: TGTGCCAGCAGCCACGATAGCGGCGTCTACAATGAGCAGTTCTTC
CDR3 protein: CASSHDSGVYNEQFF

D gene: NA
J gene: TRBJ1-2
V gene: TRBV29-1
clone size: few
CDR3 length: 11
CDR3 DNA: TGCAGCGTTAAAGGAACGGGGGGCTACACCTTC
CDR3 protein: CSVKGTGGYTF

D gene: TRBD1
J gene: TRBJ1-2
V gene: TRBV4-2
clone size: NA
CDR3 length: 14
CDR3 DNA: TGTGCCAGCAGCCAGGGGACAGGGGAGGATGGCTACACCTTC
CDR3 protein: CASSQGTGEDGYTF

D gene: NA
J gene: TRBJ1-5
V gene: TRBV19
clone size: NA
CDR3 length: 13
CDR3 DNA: TGTGCCAGTAGTATTACATACAATCAGCCCCAGCATTTT
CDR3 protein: CASSITYNQPQHF

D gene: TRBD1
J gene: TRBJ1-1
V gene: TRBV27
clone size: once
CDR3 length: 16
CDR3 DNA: TGTGCCAGCAGTCTCGTAAGAAGAACAGGGGACCCTGAAGCTTTCTTT
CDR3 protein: CASSLVRRTGDPEAFF

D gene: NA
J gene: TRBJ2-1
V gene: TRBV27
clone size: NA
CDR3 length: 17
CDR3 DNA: TGTGCCAGCAGTCCCGTATGGGGGGCAGCCTCCTACAATGAGCAGTTCTTC
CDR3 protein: CASSPVWGAASYNEQFF

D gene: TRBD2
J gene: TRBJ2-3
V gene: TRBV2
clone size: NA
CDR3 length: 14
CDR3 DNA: TGTGCCAGCCGAGGGACTAGCGGCACAGATACGCAGTATTTT
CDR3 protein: CASRGTSGTDTQYF

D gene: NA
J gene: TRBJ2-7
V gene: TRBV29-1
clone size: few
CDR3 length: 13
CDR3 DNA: TGCAGCGTTCTGCGGGGCTCCTCCTACGAGCAGTACTTC
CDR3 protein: CSVLRGSSYEQYF

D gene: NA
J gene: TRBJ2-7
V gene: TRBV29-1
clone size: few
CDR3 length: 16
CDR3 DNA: TGCAGCGTTGAAGATCCCTGGGGTGTCCAGGGCTACGAGCAGTACTTC
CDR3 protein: CSVEDPWGVQGYEQYF

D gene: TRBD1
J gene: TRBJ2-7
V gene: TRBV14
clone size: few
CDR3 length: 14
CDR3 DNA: TGTGCCAGCAGCCGAGACAGGGGGGGCTACGAGCAGTACTTC
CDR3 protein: CASSRDRGGYEQYF

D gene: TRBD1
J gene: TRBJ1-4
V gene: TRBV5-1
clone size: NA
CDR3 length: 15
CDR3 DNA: TGCGCCAGCAGCACAGGGACAGGGGATGGCGAAAAACTGTTTTTT
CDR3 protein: CASSTGTGDGEKLFF

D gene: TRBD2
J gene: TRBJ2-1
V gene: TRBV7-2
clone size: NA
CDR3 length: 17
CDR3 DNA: TGTGCCAGCAGCTCCGGGGGCGGGAGGGCCAGGTACAATGAGCAGTTCTTC
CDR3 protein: CASSSGGGRARYNEQFF

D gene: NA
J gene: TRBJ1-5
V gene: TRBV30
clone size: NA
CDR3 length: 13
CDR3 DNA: TGTGCCTGGACTGGGGGAAGCAATCAGCCCCAGCATTTT
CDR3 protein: CAWTGGSNQPQHF

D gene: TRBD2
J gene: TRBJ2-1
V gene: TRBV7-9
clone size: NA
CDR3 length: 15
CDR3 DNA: TGTGCCAGCAGCTACGGGACTAGCGGGAGTGATGAGCAGTTCTTC
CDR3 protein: CASSYGTSGSDEQFF

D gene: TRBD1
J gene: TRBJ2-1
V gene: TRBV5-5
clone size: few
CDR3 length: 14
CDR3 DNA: TGTGCCAGCATTGGGACAGGGACCTACAATGAGCAGTTCTTC
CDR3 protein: CASIGTGTYNEQFF

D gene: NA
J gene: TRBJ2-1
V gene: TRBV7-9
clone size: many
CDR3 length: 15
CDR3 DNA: TGTGCCAGCAGCTTCTCCATCACTCCGGGGAATGAGCAGTTCTTC
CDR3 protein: CASSFSITPGNEQFF